The present T cell receptor (beta chain) was sequenced within a study of post-analysis software for immune sequencing data. Overall study context: Clinical courses comprised relapsing-remitting, secondary progressive and progressive-relapsing multiple sclerosis. The study's findings and limits: Significantly lower normalized Chao1 diversity was found in patients with multiple sclerosis relative to controls. Roughly 5 TRBV segments, TRBV5-6, TRBV5-1 and TRBV20-1 among them, were found more frequent in patients than controls.

As regards this clonotype: The antigen remains undetermined.

V was pared by 5 bases and J by 1 base, with 8 bases between. Germline CDR1 reads SEHNR; CDR2 reads FQNEAQ (reference sequence). The CDR3 is 13 amino acids. Unique molecular identifiers were carried by the TCR beta cDNA libraries. TCRdb reanalysed the PCR reads using MiXCR and keeps one entry per CDR3 protein. The sample records hundreds of thousands of distinct CDR3 sequences, 44% being singletons. The receptor's source is a girl aged 10 to 17 with multiple sclerosis. The sequenced sample was blood. The chain employs TRBV7-9 and TRBJ2-5; D remains ambiguous. Here the CDR3 reads CASSEDGQETQYF. DNA for the CDR3: TGTGCCAGCAGCGAGGACGGCCAAGAGACCCAGTACTTC. Combining the CDR3 with reference TRBV7-9 and TRBJ2-5 gives the whole variable domain DTGVSQNPRHKITKRGQNVTFRCDPISEHNRLYWYRQTLGQGPEFLTYFQNEAQLEKSRLLSDRFSAERPKGSFSTLEIQRTEQGDSAMYLCASSEDGQETQYFGPGTRLLVL.